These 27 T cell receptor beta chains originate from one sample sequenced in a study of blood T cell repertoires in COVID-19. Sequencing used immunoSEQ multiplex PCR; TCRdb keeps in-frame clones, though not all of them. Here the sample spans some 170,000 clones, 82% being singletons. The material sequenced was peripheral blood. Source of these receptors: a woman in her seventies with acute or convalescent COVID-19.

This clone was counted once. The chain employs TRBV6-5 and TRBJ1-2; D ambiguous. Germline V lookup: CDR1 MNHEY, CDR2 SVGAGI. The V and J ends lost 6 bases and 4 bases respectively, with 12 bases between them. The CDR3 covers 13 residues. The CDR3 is CASRPSSGYGYTF. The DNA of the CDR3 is TGTGCCAGCAGACCATCGTCAGGCTATGGCTACACCTTC.

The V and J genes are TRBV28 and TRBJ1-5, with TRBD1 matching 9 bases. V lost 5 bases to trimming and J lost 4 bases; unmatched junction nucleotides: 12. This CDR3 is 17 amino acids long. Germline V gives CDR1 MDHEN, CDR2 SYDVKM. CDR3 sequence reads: CASSLISWTGANQPQHF. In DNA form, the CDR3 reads TGTGCCAGCAGTCTTATATCCTGGACAGGGGCAAATCAGCCCCAGCATTTT.

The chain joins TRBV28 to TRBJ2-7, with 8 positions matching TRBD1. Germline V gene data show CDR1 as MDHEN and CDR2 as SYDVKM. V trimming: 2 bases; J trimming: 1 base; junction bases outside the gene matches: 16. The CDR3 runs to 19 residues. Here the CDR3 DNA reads TGTGCCAGCAGTTTAAATCTAGGCGAGTCCGGGACAGGATCCTACGAGCAGTACTTC. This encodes CASSLNLGESGTGSYEQYF.

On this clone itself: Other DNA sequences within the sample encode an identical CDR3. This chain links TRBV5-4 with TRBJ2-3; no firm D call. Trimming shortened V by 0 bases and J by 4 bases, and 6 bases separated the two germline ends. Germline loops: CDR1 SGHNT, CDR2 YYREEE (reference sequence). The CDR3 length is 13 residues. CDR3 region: CASSLDSSDTQYF. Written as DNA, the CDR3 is TGTGCCAGCAGCTTGGACAGTTCAGATACGCAGTATTTT.

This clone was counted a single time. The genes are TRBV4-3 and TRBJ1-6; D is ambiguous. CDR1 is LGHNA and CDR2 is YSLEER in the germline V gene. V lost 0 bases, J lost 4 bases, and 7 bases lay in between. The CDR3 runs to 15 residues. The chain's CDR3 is CASSQEVSYNSPLHF. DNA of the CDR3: TGCGCCAGCAGCCAAGAAGTCAGTTATAATTCACCCCTCCACTTT.

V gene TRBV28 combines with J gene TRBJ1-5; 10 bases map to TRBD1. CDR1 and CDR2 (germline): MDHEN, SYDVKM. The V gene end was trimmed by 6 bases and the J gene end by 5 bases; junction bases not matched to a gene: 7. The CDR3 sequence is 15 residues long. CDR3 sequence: CASRPGGTGDQPQHF. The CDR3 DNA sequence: TGTGCCAGCAGGCCCGGGGGGACAGGGGATCAGCCCCAGCATTTT.

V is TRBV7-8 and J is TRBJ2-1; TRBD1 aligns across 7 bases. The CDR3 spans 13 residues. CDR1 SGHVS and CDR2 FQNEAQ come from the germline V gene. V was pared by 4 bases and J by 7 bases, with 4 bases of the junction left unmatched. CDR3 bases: TGTGCCAGCAGCTATGACAGGGCGAATGAGCAGTTCTTC. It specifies CASSYDRANEQFF.

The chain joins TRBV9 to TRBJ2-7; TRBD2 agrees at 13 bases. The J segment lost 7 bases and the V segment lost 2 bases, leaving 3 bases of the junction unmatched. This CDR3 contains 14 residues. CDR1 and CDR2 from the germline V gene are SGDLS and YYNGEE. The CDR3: CASSVRGLAGEQYF. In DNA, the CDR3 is TGTGCCAGCAGCGTCAGGGGACTAGCGGGGGAGCAGTACTTC. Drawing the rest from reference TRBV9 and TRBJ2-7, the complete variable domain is DSGVTQTPKHLITATGQRVTLRCSPRSGDLSVYWYQQSLDQGLQFLIQYYNGEERAKGNILERFSAQQFPDLHSELNLSSLELGDSALYFCASSVRGLAGEQYFGPGTRLTVT.

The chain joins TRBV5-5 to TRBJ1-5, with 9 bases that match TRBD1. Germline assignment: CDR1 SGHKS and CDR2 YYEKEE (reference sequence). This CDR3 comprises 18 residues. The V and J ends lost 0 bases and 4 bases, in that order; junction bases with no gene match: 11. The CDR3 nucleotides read TGTGCCAGCAGCTTGGGGCATACCGGGACAGGGAGTAATCAGCCCCAGCATTTT. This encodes CASSLGHTGTGSNQPQHF.

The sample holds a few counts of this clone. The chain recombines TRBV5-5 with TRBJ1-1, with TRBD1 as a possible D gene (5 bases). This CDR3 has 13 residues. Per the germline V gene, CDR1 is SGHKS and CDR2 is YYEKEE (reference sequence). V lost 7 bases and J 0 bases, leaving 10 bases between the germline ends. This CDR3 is CASGGELNTEAFF. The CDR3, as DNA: TGTGCCAGCGGAGGGGAGCTGAACACTGAAGCTTTCTTT.

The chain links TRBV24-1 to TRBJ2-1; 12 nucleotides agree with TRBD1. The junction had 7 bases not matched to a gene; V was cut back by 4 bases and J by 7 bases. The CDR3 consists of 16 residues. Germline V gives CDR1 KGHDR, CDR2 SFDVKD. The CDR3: CATSDHGTGGKNEQFF. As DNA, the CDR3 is TGTGCCACCAGTGACCATGGGACAGGGGGCAAGAATGAGCAGTTCTTC.

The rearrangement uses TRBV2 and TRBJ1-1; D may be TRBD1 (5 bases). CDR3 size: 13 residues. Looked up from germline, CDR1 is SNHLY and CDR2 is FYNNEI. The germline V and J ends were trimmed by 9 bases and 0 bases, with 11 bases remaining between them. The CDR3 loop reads CASHRDLNTEAFF. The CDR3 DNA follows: TGTGCCAGTCACCGGGACTTGAACACTGAAGCTTTCTTT.

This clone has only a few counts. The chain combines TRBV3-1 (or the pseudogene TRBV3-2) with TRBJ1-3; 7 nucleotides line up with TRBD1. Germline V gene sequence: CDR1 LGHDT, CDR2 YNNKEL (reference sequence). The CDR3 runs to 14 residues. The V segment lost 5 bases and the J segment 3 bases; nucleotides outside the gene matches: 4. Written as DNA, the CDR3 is TGTGCCAGCAGCTCGACAGGGTTTGGAAACACCATATATTTT. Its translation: CASSSTGFGNTIYF.

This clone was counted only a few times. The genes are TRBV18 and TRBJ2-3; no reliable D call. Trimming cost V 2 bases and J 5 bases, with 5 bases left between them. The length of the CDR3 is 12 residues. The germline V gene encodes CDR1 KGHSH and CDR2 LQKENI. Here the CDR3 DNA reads TGTGCCAGCTCACCAGCGATAGATACGCAGTATTTT. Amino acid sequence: CASSPAIDTQYF.

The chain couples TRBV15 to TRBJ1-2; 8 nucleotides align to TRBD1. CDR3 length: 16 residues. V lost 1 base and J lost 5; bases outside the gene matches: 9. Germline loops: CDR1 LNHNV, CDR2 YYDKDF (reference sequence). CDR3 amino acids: CATSRGRDRIHYGYTF. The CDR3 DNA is TGTGCCACCAGCAGAGGCCGGGACAGGATACATTATGGCTACACCTTC.

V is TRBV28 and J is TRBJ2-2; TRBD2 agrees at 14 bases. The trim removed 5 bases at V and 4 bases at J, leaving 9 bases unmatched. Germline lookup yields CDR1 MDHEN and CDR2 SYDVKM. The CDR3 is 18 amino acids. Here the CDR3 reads CASSPQGLAGVGTGELFF. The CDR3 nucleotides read TGTGCCAGCAGTCCACAGGGACTAGCGGGAGTAGGCACCGGGGAGCTGTTTTTT.

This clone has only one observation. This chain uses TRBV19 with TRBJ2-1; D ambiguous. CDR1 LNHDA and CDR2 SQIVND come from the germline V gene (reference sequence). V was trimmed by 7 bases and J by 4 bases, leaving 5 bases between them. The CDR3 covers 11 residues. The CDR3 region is CASKLYNEQFF. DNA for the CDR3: TGTGCCAGTAAGCTTTACAATGAGCAGTTCTTC.

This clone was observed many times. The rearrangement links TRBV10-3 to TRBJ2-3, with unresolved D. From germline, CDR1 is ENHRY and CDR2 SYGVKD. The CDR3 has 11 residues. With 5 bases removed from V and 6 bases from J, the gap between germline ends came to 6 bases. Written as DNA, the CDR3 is TGTGCCATCAGTACTATGGATACGCAGTATTTT. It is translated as CAISTMDTQYF.

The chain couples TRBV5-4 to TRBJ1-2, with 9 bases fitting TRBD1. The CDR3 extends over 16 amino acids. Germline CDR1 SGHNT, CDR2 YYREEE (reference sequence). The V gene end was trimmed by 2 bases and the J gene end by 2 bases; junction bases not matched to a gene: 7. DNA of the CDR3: TGTGCCAGCAGCTTAAAAGGGACAGGGTCGAACTATGGCTACACCTTC. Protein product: CASSLKGTGSNYGYTF.

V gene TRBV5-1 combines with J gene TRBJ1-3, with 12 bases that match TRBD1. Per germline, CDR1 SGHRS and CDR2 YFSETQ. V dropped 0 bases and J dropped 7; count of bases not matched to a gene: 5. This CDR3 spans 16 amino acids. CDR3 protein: CASSLEPGQGANTIYF. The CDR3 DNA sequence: TGCGCCAGCAGCTTGGAACCGGGACAGGGGGCGAACACCATATATTTT.

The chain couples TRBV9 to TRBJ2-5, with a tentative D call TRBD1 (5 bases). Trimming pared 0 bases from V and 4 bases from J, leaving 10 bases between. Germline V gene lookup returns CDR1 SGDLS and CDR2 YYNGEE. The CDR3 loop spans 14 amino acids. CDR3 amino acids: CASSVGGLGETQYF. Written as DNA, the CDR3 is TGTGCCAGCAGCGTAGGGGGCTTGGGAGAGACCCAGTACTTC.

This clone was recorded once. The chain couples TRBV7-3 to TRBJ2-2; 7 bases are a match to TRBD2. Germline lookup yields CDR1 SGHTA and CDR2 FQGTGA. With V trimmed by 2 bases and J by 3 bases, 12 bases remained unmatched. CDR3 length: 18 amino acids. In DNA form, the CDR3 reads TGTGCCAGCAGCTTAGTTCGAGTGGCACTAGCGTACACCGGGGAGCTGTTTTTT. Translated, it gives CASSLVRVALAYTGELFF.

The DNA of the CDR3 is TGTGCCAGCAGTTTTTCGACAGGGCTTAATGAAAAACTGTTTTTT. Translation: CASSFSTGLNEKLFF. V usage is TRBV28 and J usage is TRBJ1-4; 7 nucleotides agree with TRBD1. The CDR3 covers 15 residues. Trimming removed 3 bases from V and 4 bases from J; junction bases left unmatched: 5. Germline values: CDR1 MDHEN, CDR2 SYDVKM. The full variable domain, its missing parts supplied by reference TRBV28 and TRBJ1-4, is DVKVTQSSRYLVKRTGEKVFLECVQDMDHENMFWYRQDPGLGLRLIYFSYDVKMKEKGDIPEGYSVSREKKERFSLILESASTNQTSMYLCASSFSTGLNEKLFFGSGTQLSVL.

CDR3 in amino acids: CASSLGRTGMNTEAFF. As DNA, the CDR3 is TGTGCCAGCAGCTTAGGGAGGACAGGCATGAACACTGAAGCTTTCTTT. This chain joins TRBV7-6 and TRBJ1-1, with 7 bases matching TRBD1. CDR1 SGHVS and CDR2 FNYEAQ come from the germline V gene. The trim removed 1 base at V and 0 bases at J, leaving 5 bases unmatched. The CDR3 length is 16 residues.

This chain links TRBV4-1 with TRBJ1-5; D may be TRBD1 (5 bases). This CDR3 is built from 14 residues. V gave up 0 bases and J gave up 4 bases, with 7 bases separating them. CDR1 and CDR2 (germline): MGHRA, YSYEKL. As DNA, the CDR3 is TGCGCCAGCAGCCAAGACAGGGTTAATCAGCCCCAGCATTTT. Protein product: CASSQDRVNQPQHF.

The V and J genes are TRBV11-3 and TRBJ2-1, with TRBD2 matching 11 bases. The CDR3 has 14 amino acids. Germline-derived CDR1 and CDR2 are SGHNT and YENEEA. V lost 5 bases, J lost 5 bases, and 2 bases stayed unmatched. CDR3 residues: CASSVGLADNEQFF. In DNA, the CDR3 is TGTGCCAGCAGCGTGGGACTAGCGGACAATGAGCAGTTCTTC.

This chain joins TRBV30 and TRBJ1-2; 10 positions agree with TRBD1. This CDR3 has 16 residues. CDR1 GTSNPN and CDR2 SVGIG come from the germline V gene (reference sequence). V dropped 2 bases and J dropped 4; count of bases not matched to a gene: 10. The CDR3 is CAWSPRFGTGAYGYTF. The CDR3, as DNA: TGTGCCTGGAGTCCACGTTTCGGGACAGGGGCCTATGGCTACACCTTC. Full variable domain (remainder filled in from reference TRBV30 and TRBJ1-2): SQTIHQWPATLVQPVGSPLSLECTVEGTSNPNLYWYRQAAGRGLQLLFYSVGIGQISSEVPQNLSASRPQDRQFILSSKKLLLSDSGFYLCAWSPRFGTGAYGYTFGSGTRLTVV.